This TCR beta chain stems from a study of T cell responses to AZD1222 COVID-19 vaccine. Overall study results and limits: Clonal diversity may have been underestimated in mostly white British donors. Spike-specific TCR breadth and depth grew following two AZD1222 doses.

The germline V gene encodes CDR1 SGHRS and CDR2 YFSETQ. The CDR3 has 14 amino acids. Trimming took 1 base from V and 5 from J, leaving 9 bases between them. Assay: immunoSEQ multiplex PCR; the TCRdb copy retains only in-frame clones and omits some. The data contain fewer than 150,000 clones, 89% of them seen just once; the ten biggest clones take up roughly a tenth. For this clone: The antigen is unknown.

V and J are TRBV5-1 and TRBJ1-4, with unresolved D. The sequencing here drew on peripheral blood, taken 28 days after the second AZD1222 dose. This clonotype was obtained from an adult who received the AZD1222 COVID-19 vaccine. CDR3 bases: TGCGCCAGCAGCTTGAGTACAGCCAATGAAAAACTGTTTTTT. It encodes CASSLSTANEKLFF.